This T cell receptor beta chain was documented in a study of T cell repertoires in cytomegalovirus infection. Background on the study: Public TCR beta signatures provided an indication of both CMV infection and a matching HLA type. Regarding the study as a whole: Summed frequency of public TCR beta families distinguished CMV carriers with the relevant HLA. The study found HLA-C-restricted CMV-specific TCR beta clonotypes dominating the ex vivo response.

TCRdb reanalysed the reads using MiXCR and keeps one entry per CDR3 protein. Among around 630,000 distinct CDR3 sequences listed, around 24% were seen once. Per germline, CDR1 MNHEY and CDR2 SMNVEV (reference sequence). The CDR3 has 14 residues. After removal of 2 bases from V and 7 bases from J, the junction contained 8 bases not matched to a gene. This clonotype was seen at least ten times. The antigen remains unidentified. V and J are TRBV27 and TRBJ2-7, with TRBD1 identical over 7 bases. What was sequenced was CD8+ T cells from PBMCs. This receptor was identified in a human donor in good health (CMV status not recorded). Some clones in this sample may be carry-over from other donors' samples. The CDR3 coding sequence is TGTGCCAGCAGTTTAACAGGGGCGCTTAGTGAGCAGTACGTC. Amino acids: CASSLTGALSEQYV.